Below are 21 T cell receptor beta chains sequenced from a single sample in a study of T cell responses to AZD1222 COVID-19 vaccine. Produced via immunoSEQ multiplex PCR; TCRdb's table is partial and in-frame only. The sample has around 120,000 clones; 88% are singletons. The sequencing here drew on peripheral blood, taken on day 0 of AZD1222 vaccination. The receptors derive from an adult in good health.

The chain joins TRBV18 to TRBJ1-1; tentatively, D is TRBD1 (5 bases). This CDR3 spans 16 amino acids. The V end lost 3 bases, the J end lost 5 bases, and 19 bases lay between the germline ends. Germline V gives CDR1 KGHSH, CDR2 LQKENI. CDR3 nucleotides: TGTGCCAGCTCACCTTCGGGTTGGGGGGTAGTTACTGAAGCTTTCTTT. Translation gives CASSPSGWGVVTEAFF.

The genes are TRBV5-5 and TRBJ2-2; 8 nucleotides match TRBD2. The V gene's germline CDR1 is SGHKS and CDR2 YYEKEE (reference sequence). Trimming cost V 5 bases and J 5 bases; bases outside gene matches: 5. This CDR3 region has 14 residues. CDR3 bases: TGTGCCAGCAGGCGGGGGGCGGAGACCGGGGAGCTGTTTTTT. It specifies CASRRGAETGELFF. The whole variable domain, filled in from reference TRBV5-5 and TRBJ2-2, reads DAGVTQSPTHLIKTRGQQVTLRCSPISGHKSVSWYQQVLGQGPQFIFQYYEKEERGRGNFPDRFSARQFPNYSSELNVNALLLGDSALYLCASRRGAETGELFFGEGSRLTVL.

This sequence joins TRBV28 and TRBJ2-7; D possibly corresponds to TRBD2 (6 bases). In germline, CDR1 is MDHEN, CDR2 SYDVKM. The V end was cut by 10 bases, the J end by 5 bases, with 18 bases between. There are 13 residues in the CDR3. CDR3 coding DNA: TGTGCCATCCGTGGGGCGGGGAGCCACGAGCAGTACTTC. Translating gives CAIRGAGSHEQYF.

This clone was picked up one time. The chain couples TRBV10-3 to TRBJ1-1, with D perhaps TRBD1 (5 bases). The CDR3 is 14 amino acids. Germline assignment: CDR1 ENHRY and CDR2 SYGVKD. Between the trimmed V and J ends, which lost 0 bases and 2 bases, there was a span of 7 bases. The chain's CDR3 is CAISESGTNTEAFF. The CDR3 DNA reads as TGTGCCATCAGTGAGTCAGGGACCAACACTGAAGCTTTCTTT.

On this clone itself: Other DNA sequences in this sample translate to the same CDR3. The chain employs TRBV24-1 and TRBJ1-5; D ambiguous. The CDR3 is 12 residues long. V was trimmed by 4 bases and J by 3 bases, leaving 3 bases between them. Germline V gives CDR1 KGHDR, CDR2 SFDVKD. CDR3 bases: TGTGCCACCAGTGACTCCAATCAGCCCCAGCATTTT. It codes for CATSDSNQPQHF.

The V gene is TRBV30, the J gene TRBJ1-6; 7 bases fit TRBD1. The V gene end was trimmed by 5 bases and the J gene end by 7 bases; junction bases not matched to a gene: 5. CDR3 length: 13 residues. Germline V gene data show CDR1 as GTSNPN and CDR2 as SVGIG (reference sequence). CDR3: CAWQTGVNSPLHF. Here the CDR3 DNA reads TGTGCCTGGCAAACAGGGGTGAATTCACCCCTCCACTTT.

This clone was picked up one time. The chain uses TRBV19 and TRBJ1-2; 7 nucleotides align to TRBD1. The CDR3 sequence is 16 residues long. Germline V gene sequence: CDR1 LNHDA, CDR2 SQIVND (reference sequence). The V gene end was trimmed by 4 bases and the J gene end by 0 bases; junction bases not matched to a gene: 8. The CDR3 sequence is CASSTRDSLANYGYTF. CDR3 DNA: TGTGCCAGTAGTACCCGGGACAGCCTAGCTAACTATGGCTACACCTTC.

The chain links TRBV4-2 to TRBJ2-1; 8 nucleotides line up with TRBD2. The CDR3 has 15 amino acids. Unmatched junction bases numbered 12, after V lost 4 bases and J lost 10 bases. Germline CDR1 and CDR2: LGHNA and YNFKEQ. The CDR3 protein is CASSPGTSPLFEQFF. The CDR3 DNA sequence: TGTGCCAGCAGCCCCGGGACTAGTCCCCTATTCGAGCAGTTCTTC.

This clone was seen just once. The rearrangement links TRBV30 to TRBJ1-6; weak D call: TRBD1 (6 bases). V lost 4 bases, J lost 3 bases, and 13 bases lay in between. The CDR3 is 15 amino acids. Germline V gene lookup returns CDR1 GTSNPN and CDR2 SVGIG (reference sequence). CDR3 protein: CAWTGDNNYNSPLHF. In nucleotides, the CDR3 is TGTGCCTGGACCGGGGACAACAACTATAATTCACCCCTCCACTTT.

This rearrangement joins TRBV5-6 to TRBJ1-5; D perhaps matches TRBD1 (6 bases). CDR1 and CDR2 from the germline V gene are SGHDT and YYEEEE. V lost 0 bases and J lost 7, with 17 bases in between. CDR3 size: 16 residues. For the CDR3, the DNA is TGTGCCAGCAGCTTGGGAACAGGGTACTTGGAGCAGCCCCAGCATTTT. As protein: CASSLGTGYLEQPQHF.

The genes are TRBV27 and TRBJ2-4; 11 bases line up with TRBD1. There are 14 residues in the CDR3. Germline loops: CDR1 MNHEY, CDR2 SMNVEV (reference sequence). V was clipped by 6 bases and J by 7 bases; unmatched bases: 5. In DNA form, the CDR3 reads TGTGCCAGCAGCCGGGACAGGGGGAATAACATTCAGTACTTC. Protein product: CASSRDRGNNIQYF.

CDR3 amino acids: CASSLGDGRGADTQYF. The CDR3 DNA reads as TGTGCCAGCAGCCTCGGGGACGGGAGAGGGGCAGATACGCAGTATTTT. This rearrangement joins TRBV9 to TRBJ2-3; possibly TRBD2 for D (6 bases). Germline V gives CDR1 SGDLS, CDR2 YYNGEE. V lost 4 bases and J 4 bases, leaving 19 bases between the germline ends. This CDR3 is 16 amino acids long.

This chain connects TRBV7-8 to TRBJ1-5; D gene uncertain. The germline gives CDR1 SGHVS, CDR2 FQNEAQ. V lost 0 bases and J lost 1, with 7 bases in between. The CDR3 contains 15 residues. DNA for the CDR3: TGTGCCAGCAGCTTAGCGACGGGGAGCAATCAGCCCCAGCATTTT. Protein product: CASSLATGSNQPQHF.

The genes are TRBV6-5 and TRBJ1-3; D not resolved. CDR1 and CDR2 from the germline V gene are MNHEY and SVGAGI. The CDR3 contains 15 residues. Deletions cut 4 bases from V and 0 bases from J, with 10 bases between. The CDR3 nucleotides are TGTGCCAGCAGTTGGGAGCGGAGCTCTGGAAACACCATATATTTT. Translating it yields CASSWERSSGNTIYF.

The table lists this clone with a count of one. The DNA for the CDR3 is TGTGCCTGGAGGGGACAGGTGGAAAAACTGTTTTTT. The encoded protein is CAWRGQVEKLFF. The chain carries TRBV30 and TRBJ1-4, with 8 bases lining up with TRBD1. V trimming: 3 bases; J trimming: 8 bases; junction bases outside the gene matches: 2. Germline CDR1 and CDR2: GTSNPN and SVGIG (reference sequence). CDR3 length equals 12 residues.

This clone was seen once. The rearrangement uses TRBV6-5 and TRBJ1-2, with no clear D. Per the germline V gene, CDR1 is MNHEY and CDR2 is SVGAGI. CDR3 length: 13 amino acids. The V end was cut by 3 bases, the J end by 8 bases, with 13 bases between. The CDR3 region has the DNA TGTGCCAGCAGTTATCGGCCGAGGTTAGGCTACACCTTC. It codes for CASSYRPRLGYTF.

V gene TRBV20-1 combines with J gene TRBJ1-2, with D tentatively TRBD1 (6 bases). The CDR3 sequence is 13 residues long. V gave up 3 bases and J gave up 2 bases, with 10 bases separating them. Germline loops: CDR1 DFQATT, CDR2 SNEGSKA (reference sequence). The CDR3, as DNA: TGCAGTGCTAGTTCAGGGGCGAACTATGGCTACACCTTC. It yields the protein CSASSGANYGYTF.

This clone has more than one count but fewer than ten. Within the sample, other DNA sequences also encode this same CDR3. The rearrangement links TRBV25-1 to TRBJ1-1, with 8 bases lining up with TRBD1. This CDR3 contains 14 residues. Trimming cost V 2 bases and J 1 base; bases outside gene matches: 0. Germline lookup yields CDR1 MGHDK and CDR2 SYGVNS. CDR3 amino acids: CASSEGTGNTEAFF. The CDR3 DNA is TGTGCCAGCAGTGAAGGGACAGGGAACACTGAAGCTTTCTTT.

The CDR3 sequence is CASSSGHSNYGYTF. The CDR3 DNA reads as TGTGCCAGCAGTTCGGGACACTCTAACTATGGCTACACCTTC. This chain links TRBV11-2 with TRBJ1-2; a possible D gene is TRBD1 (6 bases). CDR3 length: 14 amino acids. V lost 6 bases and J lost 0, with 11 bases in between. Germline V CDR1 and CDR2: SGHAT, FQNNGV.

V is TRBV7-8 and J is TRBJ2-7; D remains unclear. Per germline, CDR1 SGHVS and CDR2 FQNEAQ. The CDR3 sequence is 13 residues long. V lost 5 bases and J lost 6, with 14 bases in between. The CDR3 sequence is CASSQAQPGEQYF. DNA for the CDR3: TGTGCCAGCAGCCAGGCGCAACCTGGCGAGCAGTACTTC.

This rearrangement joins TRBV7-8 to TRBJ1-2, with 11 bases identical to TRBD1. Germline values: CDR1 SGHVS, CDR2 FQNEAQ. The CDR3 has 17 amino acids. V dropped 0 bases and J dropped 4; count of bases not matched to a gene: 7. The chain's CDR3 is CASSLAGPGTGGYGYTF. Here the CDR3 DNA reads TGTGCCAGCAGCTTAGCGGGTCCCGGGACAGGGGGCTATGGCTACACCTTC.